A selection of T cell receptor beta chains follows, all from one sample in a study of blood T cell repertoires in COVID-19. The method was immunoSEQ multiplex PCR; TCRdb's version includes in-frame clones alone and lacks a portion of them. The data hold around 190,000 clones, with roughly nine tenths observed a single time. Sequenced input: peripheral blood. All receptors derive from a man aged 70-80 years with active or convalescent COVID-19. The CDR3 runs from the conserved cysteine through the conserved F or W. A D gene is named only where the DNA matches it firmly. Rows give clone size only sometimes, using once, few, many, or a class for an expanded clone.

d_call,j_call,clone_size,cdr3_length,v_call,cdr3_nt,cdr3_aa
.,TRBJ2-3,.,13,TRBV6-5,TGTGCCAGCAGTTATATGAGCACAGATACGCAGTATTTT,CASSYMSTDTQYF
.,TRBJ1-1,.,14,TRBV2,TGTGCCAGCAGTCCCGTCGTCGTGAACACTGAAGCTTTCTTT,CASSPVVVNTEAFF
.,TRBJ1-1,.,13,TRBV11-2,TGTGCCAGCAGCTTAGAGATATCAGGTGAAGCTTTCTTT,CASSLEISGEAFF
.,TRBJ1-1,.,14,TRBV6-6,TGTGCCAGCAGTTACTCGGCCCCAGGCACTGAAGCTTTCTTT,CASSYSAPGTEAFF
TRBD1,TRBJ1-2,.,18,TRBV28,TGTGCCAGCAGTTTCCTCGGGACAGAGGACCCGCCCGACTATGGCTACACCTTC,CASSFLGTEDPPDYGYTF
TRBD1,TRBJ2-7,.,14,TRBV9,TGTGCCAGCAGCAAGGACAGGGGTTCCTACGAGCAGTACTTC,CASSKDRGSYEQYF
TRBD1,TRBJ1-2,.,15,TRBV7-8,TGTGCCAGCAGCCTACGGGACAGGGGGCTGGATGGCTACACCTTC,CASSLRDRGLDGYTF
TRBD1,TRBJ2-3,once,17,TRBV28,TGTGCCAGCAGTTTTACTGGGACAGGGGCCATTAAGGATACGCAGTATTTT,CASSFTGTGAIKDTQYF
TRBD1,TRBJ1-5,.,15,TRBV19,TGTGCCAGTAGTACGACAGGGCGAACTAGTCAGCCCCAGCATTTT,CASSTTGRTSQPQHF
TRBD1,TRBJ2-7,.,12,TRBV29-1,TGCAGCGTAGGGACAGGGTCCTACGAGCAGTACTTC,CSVGTGSYEQYF
.,TRBJ1-6,.,17,TRBV15,TGTGCCACCAGCAGCCAACAGGGAAGTGGGTCTAATTCACCCCTCCACTTT,CATSSQQGSGSNSPLHF
TRBD1,TRBJ1-2,.,14,TRBV12-5,TGTGCTAGTGGTAACAACAGGGGCTGGGGTGGCTACACCTTC,CASGNNRGWGGYTF
TRBD2,TRBJ2-1,.,15,TRBV7-3,TGTGCCAGCAGCTTAAGTTGGCTAGCGGGAGTTGAGCAGTTCTTC,CASSLSWLAGVEQFF
.,TRBJ1-2,.,15,TRBV28,TGTGCCAGCACTCTACCCCTGGGAGCTGGCTATGGCTACACCTTC,CASTLPLGAGYGYTF
TRBD1,TRBJ1-4,.,14,TRBV5-5,TGTGCCAGCAGCTCCCCCCAGGGGGATGAAAAACTGTTTTTT,CASSSPQGDEKLFF
TRBD1,TRBJ1-2,.,16,TRBV7-9,TGTGCCAGCAGCTTACCCGAGGGACAGAATAACTATGGCTACACCTTC,CASSLPEGQNNYGYTF
.,TRBJ1-1,.,14,TRBV19,TGTGCCAGTAGTGAAGCCGAAATGAACACTGAAGCTTTCTTT,CASSEAEMNTEAFF
TRBD1,TRBJ1-5,once,14,TRBV7-2,TGTGCCAGCAGCGCCCAGGGGGGCAATCAGCCCCAGCATTTT,CASSAQGGNQPQHF
.,TRBJ1-1,.,15,TRBV7-9,TGTGCCAGCAGCTCACCTGGTTCGGGAGGTACTGAAGCTTTCTTT,CASSSPGSGGTEAFF
.,TRBJ1-2,once,15,TRBV2,TGTGCCAGCAGTGAACCCTGGGGCAGTACCTATGGCTACACCTTC,CASSEPWGSTYGYTF
.,TRBJ1-1,.,13,TRBV10-1,TGCGCCAGCAGGGGGACATTGAACACTGAAGCTTTCTTT,CASRGTLNTEAFF
.,TRBJ1-1,.,18,TRBV4-3,TGCGCCAGCAGCCGAAGGTATACGGGGGACGCTATGAACACTGAAGCTTTCTTT,CASSRRYTGDAMNTEAFF
.,TRBJ1-1,.,16,TRBV19,TGTGCCAGTAAGGGAGACAGGAATATCTGGGGCACTGAAGCTTTCTTT,CASKGDRNIWGTEAFF